This T cell receptor beta chain comes out of a study of blood T cells in healthy people across ages. The second PCR ran about 6 to 12 cycles with a sample-barcoded 5' primer and J-beta primers. TCRdb passed the 5' RACE reads through MiXCR, listing each CDR3 protein once. The sample includes about 540,000 distinct CDR3 sequences, around 24% of them seen just once. Donors ranged from about 6 to 95 years old and were healthy Caucasians in Russia. The trim removed 2 bases at V and 6 bases at J, leaving 13 bases unmatched. Looked up from germline, CDR1 is DFQATT and CDR2 is SNEGSKA (reference sequence). The CDR3 has 16 residues. These data were also reused for a study on T cells of mothers and their children.

The TCR sequence derives from a boy aged 5-17 years in good health. Sample: blood. J is TRBJ1-1 and V is TRBV20-1; 9 bases are a match to TRBD1. For the CDR3, the DNA is TGCAGTGCTAGAAGCTCGGGACAGGGATGGGACGCTGAAGCTTTCTTT. This sequence encodes CSARSSGQGWDAEAFF.